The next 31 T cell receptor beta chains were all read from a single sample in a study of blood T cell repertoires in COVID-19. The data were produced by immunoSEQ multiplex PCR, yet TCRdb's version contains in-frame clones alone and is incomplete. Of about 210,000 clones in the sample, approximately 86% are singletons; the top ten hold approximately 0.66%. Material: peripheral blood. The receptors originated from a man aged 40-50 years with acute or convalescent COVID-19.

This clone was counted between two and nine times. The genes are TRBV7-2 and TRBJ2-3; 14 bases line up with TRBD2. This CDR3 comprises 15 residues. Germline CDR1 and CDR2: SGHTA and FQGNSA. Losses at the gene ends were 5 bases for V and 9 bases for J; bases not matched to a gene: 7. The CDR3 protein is CASSPGLAGDRTQYF. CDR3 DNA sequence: TGTGCCAGCAGCCCGGGACTAGCGGGAGACCGGACGCAGTATTTT.

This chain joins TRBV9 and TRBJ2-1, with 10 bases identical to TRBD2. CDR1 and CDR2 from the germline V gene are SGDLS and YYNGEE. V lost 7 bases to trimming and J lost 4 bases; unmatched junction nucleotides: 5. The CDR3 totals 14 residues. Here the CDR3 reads CASGLAGDYNEQFF. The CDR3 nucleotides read TGTGCCAGCGGTCTAGCGGGAGATTACAATGAGCAGTTCTTC.

CDR3 sequence reads: CASSMTGSSKGYTF. CDR3 sequence (DNA): TGCGCCAGCAGCATGACAGGGTCCTCTAAAGGCTACACCTTC. This sequence joins TRBV5-1 and TRBJ1-2, with 7 bases that match TRBD1. Germline V gene lookup returns CDR1 SGHRS and CDR2 YFSETQ. The CDR3 is 14 amino acids. J gave up 8 bases and V 4 bases, and 11 bases lay outside the gene matches.

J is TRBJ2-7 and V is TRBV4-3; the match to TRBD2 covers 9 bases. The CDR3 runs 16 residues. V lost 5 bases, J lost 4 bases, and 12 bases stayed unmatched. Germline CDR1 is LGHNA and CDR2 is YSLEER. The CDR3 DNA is TGCGCCAGCAGCTCTACGGGACTAGCTGGGGCATACGAGCAGTACTTC. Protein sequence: CASSSTGLAGAYEQYF.

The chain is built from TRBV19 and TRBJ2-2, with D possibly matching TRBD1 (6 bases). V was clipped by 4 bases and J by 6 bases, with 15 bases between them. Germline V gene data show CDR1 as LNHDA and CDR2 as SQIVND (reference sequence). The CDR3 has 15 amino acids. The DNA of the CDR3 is TGTGCCAGTAGTAGGGTCCAGGGGTCGGCCGGGGAGCTGTTTTTT. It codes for CASSRVQGSAGELFF.

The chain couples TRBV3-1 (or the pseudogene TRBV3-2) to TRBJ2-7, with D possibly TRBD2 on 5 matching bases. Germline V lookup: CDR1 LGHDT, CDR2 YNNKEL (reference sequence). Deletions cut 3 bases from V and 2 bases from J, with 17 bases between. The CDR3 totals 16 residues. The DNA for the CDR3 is TGTGCCAGCAGCCAGGGTGTCGGACTGCTCGCCTACGAGCAGTACTTC. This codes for CASSQGVGLLAYEQYF.

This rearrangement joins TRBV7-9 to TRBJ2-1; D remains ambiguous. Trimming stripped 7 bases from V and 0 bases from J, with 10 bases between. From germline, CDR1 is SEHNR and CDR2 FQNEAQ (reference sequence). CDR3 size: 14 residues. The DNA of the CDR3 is TGTGCCAGCAACTCGCGAAACTCCTACAATGAGCAGTTCTTC. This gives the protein CASNSRNSYNEQFF.

CDR3 amino acids: CASRVQGAGELFF. The DNA for the CDR3 is TGTGCCAGTAGGGTACAGGGCGCCGGGGAGCTGTTTTTT. The rearrangement uses TRBV19 and TRBJ2-2; possible D gene TRBD1, 6 bases. V lost 6 bases, J lost 6 bases, and 11 bases lay in between. This CDR3 has 13 amino acids. CDR1 and CDR2 (germline): LNHDA, SQIVND (reference sequence).

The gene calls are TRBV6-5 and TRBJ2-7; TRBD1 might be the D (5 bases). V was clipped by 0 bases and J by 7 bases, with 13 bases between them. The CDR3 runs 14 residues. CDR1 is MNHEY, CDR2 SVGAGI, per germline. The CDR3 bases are TGTGCCAGCAGTTACTCGCAAGGGGTCCGTGAGCAGTACTTC. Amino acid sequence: CASSYSQGVREQYF.

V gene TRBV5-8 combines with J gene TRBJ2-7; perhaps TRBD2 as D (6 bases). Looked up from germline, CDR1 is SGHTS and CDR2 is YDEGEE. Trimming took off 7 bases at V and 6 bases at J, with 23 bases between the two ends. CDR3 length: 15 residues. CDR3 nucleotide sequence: TGTGCCAGCGATCCCCACCTGGGGGGTCAGACCGAGCAGTACTTC. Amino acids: CASDPHLGGQTEQYF.

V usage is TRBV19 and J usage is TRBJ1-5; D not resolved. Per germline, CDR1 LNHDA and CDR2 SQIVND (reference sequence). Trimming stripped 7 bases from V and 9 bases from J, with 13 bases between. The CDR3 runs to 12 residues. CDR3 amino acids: CASNVGERPQHF. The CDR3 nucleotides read TGTGCCAGTAATGTGGGCGAGAGGCCCCAGCATTTT.

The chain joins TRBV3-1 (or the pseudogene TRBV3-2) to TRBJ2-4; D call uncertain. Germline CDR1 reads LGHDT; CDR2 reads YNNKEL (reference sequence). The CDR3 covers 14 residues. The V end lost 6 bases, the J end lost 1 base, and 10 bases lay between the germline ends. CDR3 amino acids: CASRPGLAKNIQYF. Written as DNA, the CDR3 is TGTGCCAGCAGGCCAGGCTTGGCCAAAAACATTCAGTACTTC.

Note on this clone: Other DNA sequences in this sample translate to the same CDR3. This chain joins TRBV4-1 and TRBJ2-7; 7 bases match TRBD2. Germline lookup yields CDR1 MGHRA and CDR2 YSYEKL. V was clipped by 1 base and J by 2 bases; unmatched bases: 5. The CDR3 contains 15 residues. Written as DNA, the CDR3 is TGCGCCAGCAGCCAAGTGGCTAGCGGTCCCTACGAGCAGTACTTC. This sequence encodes CASSQVASGPYEQYF.

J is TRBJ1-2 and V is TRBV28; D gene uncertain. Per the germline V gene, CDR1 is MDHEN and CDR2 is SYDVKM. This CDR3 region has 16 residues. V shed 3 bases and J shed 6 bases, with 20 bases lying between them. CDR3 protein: CASSLPPWAAPNGYTF. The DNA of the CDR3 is TGTGCCAGCAGTTTGCCCCCCTGGGCAGCCCCTAATGGCTACACCTTC.

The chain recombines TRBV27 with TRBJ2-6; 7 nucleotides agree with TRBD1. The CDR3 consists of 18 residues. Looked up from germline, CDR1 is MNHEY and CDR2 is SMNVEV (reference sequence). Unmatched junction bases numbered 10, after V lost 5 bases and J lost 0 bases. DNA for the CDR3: TGTGCCAGCAGTCCCCAGACAGGGTGGCGCTCTGGGGCCAACGTCCTGACTTTC. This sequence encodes CASSPQTGWRSGANVLTF.

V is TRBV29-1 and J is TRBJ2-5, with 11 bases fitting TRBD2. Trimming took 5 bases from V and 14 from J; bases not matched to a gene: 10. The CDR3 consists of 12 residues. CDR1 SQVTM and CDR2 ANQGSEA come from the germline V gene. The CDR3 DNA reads TGCAGCGTTAAACTAGCGGGAGTCGATTCTTACTTC. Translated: CSVKLAGVDSYF.

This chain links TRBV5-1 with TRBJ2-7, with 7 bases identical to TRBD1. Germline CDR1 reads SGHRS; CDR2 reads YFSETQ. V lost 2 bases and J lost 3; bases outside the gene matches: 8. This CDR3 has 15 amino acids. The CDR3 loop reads CASSFQDRRLYEQYF. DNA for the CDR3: TGCGCCAGCAGCTTTCAGGACAGGCGACTCTACGAGCAGTACTTC.

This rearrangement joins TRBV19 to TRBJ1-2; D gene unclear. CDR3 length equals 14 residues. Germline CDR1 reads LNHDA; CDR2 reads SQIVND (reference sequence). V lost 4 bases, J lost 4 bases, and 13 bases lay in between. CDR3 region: CASSRTFGSYGYTF. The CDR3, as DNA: TGTGCCAGTAGTAGAACCTTCGGGAGCTATGGCTACACCTTC.

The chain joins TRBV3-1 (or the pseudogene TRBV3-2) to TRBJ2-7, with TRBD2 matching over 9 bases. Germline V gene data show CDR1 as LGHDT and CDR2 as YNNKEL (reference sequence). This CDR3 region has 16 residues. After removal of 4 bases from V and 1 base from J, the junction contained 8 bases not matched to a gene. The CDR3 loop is CASSPRTSGPSYEQYF. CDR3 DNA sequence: TGTGCCAGCAGCCCTCGCACTAGCGGGCCTTCCTACGAGCAGTACTTC.

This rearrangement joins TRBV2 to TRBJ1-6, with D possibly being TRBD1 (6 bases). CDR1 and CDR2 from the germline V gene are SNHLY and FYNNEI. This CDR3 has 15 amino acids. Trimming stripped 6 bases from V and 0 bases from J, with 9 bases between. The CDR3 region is CASRGDISYNSPLHF. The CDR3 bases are TGTGCCAGCAGGGGGGACATCTCCTATAATTCACCCCTCCACTTT.

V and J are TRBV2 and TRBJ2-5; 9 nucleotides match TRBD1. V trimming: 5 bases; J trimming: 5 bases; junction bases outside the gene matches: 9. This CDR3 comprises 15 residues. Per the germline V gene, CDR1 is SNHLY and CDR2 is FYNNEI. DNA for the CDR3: TGTGCCAGCAGTCTGGACAGGGGTGGTGGGGAGACCCAGTACTTC. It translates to CASSLDRGGGETQYF.

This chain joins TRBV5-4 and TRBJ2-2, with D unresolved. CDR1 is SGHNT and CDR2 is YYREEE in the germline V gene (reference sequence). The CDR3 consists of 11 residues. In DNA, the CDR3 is TGTGCGCTTTTAGTTTCGGGGGAGCTGTTTTTT. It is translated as CALLVSGELFF.

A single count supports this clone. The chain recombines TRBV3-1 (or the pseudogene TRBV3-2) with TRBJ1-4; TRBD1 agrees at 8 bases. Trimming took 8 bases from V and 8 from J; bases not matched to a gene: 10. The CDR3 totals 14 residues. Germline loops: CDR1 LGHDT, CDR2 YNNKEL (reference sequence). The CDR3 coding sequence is TGTGCCAGCGCTCTGGCAGGGGGCTTCGAAAAACTGTTTTTT. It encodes CASALAGGFEKLFF.

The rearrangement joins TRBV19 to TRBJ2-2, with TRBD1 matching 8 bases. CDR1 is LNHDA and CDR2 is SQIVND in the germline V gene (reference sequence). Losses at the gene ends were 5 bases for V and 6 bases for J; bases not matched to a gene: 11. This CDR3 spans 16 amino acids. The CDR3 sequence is CASSGGQGGGAGELFF. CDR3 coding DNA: TGTGCCAGTAGTGGAGGACAGGGAGGAGGCGCCGGGGAGCTGTTTTTT.

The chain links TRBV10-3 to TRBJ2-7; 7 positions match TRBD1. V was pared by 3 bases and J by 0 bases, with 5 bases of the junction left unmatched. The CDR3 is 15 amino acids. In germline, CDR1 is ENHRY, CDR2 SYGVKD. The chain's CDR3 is CAISDTGASSYEQYF. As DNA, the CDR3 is TGTGCCATCAGTGATACAGGGGCCAGCTCCTACGAGCAGTACTTC.

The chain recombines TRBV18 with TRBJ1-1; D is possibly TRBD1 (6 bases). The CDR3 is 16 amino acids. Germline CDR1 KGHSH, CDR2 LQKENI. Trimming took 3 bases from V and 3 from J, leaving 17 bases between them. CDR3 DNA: TGTGCCAGCTCACCGGTCGCAGGGGTAGGGGACACTGAAGCTTTCTTT. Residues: CASSPVAGVGDTEAFF.

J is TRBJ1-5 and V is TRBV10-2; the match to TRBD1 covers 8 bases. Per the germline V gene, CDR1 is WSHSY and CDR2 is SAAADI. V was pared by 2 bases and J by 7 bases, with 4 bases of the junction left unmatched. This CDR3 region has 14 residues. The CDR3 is CASSEAGGGQPQHF. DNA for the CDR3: TGCGCCAGCAGTGAGGCAGGGGGCGGGCAGCCCCAGCATTTT.

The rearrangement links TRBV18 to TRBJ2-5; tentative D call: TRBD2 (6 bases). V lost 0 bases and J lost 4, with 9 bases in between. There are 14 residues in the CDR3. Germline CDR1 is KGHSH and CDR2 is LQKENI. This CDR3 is CASSPPTRVETQYF. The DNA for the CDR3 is TGTGCCAGCTCACCACCGACTAGGGTAGAGACCCAGTACTTC. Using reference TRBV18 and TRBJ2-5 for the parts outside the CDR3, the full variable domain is NAGVMQNPRHLVRRRGQEARLRCSPMKGHSHVYWYRQLPEEGLKFMVYLQKENIIDESGMPKERFSAEFPKEGPSILRIQQVVRGDSAAYFCASSPPTRVETQYFGPGTRLLVL.

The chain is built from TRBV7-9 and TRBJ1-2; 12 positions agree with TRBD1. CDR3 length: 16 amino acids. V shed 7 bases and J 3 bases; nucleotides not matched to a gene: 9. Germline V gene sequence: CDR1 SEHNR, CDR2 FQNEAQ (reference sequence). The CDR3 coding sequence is TGTGCCAGCACCCCTTACGGGACAGGGGGCGACTATGGCTACACCTTC. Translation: CASTPYGTGGDYGYTF.

The CDR3 region is CAWTRQGDTEAFF. DNA of the CDR3: TGTGCCTGGACCAGACAGGGGGACACTGAAGCTTTCTTT. J is TRBJ1-1 and V is TRBV30, with 9 nucleotides matching TRBD1. The CDR3 has 13 residues. Germline V CDR1 and CDR2: GTSNPN, SVGIG (reference sequence). Trimming at V came to 4 bases and at J to 3 bases, leaving 3 bases not matched to a gene.

This chain's CDR3 is CASSPTGGVWEKLFF. As DNA, the CDR3 is TGTGCCAGCAGTCCAACAGGGGGCGTCTGGGAAAAACTGTTTTTT. This chain joins TRBV27 and TRBJ1-4; 9 bases match TRBD1. This CDR3 region has 15 residues. Trimming at V came to 5 bases and at J to 8 bases, leaving 9 bases not matched to a gene. CDR1 MNHEY and CDR2 SMNVEV come from the germline V gene (reference sequence).